This T cell receptor (beta chain) is drawn from a study of blood T cell repertoires in COVID-19. Background on the study: Spain, Italy and the United States supplied samples that represented acute and convalescent COVID-19. T cells, B-cell-depleted T cells, or PBMCs supplied cDNA or gDNA.

From germline, CDR1 is SGHRS and CDR2 YFSETQ. The V and J ends lost 1 base and 4 bases, in that order; junction bases with no gene match: 10. This CDR3 is built from 17 residues. In the original analysis: Estimation of nucleated cell counts was performed using reference gene primer amplification. The table came from immunoSEQ multiplex PCR; TCRdb's copy has only in-frame clones and leaves some out. For V, J and clone size, that table is used; D and trimming come from the DNA. Among fewer than 150,000 clones listed, about 90% were seen once. The genes are TRBV5-1 and TRBJ2-3, with 9 bases that match TRBD2. Sequences were obtained from peripheral blood. This TCR was recovered from a man aged 65-85 years who had recovered from COVID-19. CDR3 nucleotides: TGCGCCAGCAGCTTGCGAGCTAGCGGGGCGGGCGCAGATACGCAGTATTTT. Its translation is CASSLRASGAGADTQYF.